This T cell receptor beta chain was retrieved from a study of neurological immune-mediated disorders. It was from 2 million PBMCs stored at -80 C that the unsorted libraries were obtained. cDNA synthesis was performed by 5'RACE with 10-nucleotide random UMIs. In TCRdb, the 5' RACE reads were re-called with MiXCR into one record per CDR3 protein. The sample shows about 55,000 distinct CDR3 sequences, around 3.9% of them seen only once. This clonotype was recorded many times. The antigen is not known. Study observations and caveats: Phylogenetic grouping assigned the repertoires of 18 of 34 multiple sclerosis patients to a single related-CDR3 cluster, representing a possible signature.

This TCR derives from a man under 40 with multiple sclerosis. The sequenced material came from PBMCs.

In nucleotides, the CDR3 is TGTGCCAGCAGGGCCCAGGGGGGTGATGAAAAACTGTTTTTT. Translating it yields CASRAQGGDEKLFF. The rearrangement uses TRBV12-3 or TRBV12-4 and TRBJ1-4; 7 nucleotides line up with TRBD1. The trim removed 6 bases at V and 6 bases at J, leaving 7 bases unmatched. The CDR3 is 14 amino acids.